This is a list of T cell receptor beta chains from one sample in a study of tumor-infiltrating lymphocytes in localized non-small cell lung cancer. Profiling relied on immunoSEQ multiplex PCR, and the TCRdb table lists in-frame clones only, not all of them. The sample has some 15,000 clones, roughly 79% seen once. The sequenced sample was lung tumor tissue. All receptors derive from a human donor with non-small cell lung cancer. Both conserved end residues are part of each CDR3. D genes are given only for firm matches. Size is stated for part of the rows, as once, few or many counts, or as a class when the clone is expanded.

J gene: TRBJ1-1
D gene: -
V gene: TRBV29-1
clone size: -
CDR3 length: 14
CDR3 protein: CSVRGETLYTEAFF
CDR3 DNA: TGCAGCGTTCGAGGGGAGACCCTTTACACTGAAGCTTTCTTT

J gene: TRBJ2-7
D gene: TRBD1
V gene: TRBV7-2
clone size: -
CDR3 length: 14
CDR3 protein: CASSPGTGPYEQYF
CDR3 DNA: TGTGCCAGCAGCCCCGGGACAGGCCCCTACGAGCAGTACTTC

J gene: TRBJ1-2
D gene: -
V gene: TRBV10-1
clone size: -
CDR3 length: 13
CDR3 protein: CASSPPPPCTYTF
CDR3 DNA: TGCGCCAGCAGCCCCCCTCCCCCATGTACCTACACCTTC

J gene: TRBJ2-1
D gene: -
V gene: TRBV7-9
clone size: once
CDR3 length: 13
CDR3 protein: CASSLAIPTEQFF
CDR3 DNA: TGTGCCAGCAGCTTAGCGATTCCCACCGAGCAGTTCTTC

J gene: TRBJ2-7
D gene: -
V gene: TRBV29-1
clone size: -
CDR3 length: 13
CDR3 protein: CSVVDRTTYEQYF
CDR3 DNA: TGCAGCGTTGTTGACAGGACAACCTACGAGCAGTACTTC

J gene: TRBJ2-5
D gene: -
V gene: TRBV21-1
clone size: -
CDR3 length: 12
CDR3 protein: CASSKNRETQYF
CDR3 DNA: TGTGCCAGCAGCAAAAACCGGGAGACCCAGTACTTC

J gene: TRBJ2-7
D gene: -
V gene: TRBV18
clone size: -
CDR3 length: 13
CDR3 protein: CASSPVRSGRGQF
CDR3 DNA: TGTGCCAGCTCACCTGTTAGGTCGGGCAGGGGTCAATTC

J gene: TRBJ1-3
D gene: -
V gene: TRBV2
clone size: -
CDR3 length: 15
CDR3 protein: CASRRSSLAGNTIYF
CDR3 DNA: TGTGCCAGCAGAAGGTCCAGCTTGGCTGGAAACACCATATATTTT

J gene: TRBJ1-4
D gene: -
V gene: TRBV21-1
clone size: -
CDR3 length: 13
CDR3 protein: CASSTRDSEKLFF
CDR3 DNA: TGTGCCAGCAGCACAAGGGACAGCGAAAAACTGTTTTTT

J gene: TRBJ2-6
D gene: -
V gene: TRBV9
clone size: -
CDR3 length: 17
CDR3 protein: CASSVLKGTSGANVLTF
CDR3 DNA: TGTGCCAGCAGCGTGCTTAAGGGCACCTCTGGGGCCAACGTCCTGACTTTC

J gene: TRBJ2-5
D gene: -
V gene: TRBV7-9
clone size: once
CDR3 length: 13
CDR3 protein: CASSFITGKTQYF
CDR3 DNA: TGTGCCAGCAGCTTCATAACAGGGAAGACCCAGTACTTC

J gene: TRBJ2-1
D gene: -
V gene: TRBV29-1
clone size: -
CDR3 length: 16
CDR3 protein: CSVSKPTVRSYNEQFF
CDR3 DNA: TGCAGCGTCTCCAAACCGACGGTCCGCTCCTACAATGAGCAGTTCTTC

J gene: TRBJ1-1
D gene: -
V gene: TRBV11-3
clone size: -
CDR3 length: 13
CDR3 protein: CASSLDRGDDAFF
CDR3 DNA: TGTGCCAGCAGCTTAGATCGAGGGGACGACGCTTTCTTT

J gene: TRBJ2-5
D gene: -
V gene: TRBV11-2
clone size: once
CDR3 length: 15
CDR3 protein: CASSPGGAYMETQYF
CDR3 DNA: TGTGCCAGCAGCCCTGGGGGGGCATATATGGAGACCCAGTACTTC

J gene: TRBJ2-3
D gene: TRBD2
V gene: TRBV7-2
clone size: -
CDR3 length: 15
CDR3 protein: CASSRDGGSTDTQYF
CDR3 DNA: TGTGCCAGCAGCCGAGACGGGGGGAGCACAGATACGCAGTATTTT

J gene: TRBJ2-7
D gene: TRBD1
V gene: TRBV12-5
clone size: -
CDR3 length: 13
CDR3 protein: CASSDRLPYEQYF
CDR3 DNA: TGTGCTAGTTCGGACAGGTTGCCCTACGAGCAGTACTTC

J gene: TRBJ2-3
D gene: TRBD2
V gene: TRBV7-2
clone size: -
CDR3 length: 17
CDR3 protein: CASSPYWAAGGADTQYF
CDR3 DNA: TGTGCCAGCAGCCCATACTGGGCGGCGGGAGGGGCAGATACGCAGTATTTT

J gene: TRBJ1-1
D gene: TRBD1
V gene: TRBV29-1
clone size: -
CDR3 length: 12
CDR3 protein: CSARAGQGLAFF
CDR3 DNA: TGCAGCGCCCGTGCCGGACAGGGTTTGGCTTTCTTT

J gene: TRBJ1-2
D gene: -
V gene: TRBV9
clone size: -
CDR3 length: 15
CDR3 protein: CASSSWGGENYGYTF
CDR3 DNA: TGTGCCAGCAGCTCATGGGGGGGCGAAAACTATGGCTACACCTTC

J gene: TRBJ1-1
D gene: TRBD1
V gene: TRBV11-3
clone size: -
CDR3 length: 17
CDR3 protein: CASSFGVTGGSNTEAFF
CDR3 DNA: TGTGCCAGCAGCTTCGGGGTGACAGGGGGTTCGAACACTGAAGCTTTCTTT

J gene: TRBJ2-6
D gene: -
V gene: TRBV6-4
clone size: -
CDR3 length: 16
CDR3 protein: CASSDSTASGANVLTF
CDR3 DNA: TGTGCCAGCAGTGACTCTACAGCCTCTGGGGCCAACGTCCTGACTTTC

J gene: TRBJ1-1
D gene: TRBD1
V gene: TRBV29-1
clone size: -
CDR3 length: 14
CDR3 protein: CSVRQGSGSTEAFF
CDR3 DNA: TGCAGCGTCCGACAGGGATCGGGTAGCACTGAAGCTTTCTTT

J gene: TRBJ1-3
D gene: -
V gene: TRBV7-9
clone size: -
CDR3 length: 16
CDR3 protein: CASSFASGGAGNTIYF
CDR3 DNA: TGTGCCAGCAGCTTCGCTTCGGGGGGGGCTGGCAACACCATATATTTT

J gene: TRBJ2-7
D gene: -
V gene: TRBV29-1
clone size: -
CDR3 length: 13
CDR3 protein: CSVGEMPTYEQYF
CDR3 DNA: TGCAGCGTTGGGGAAATGCCGACCTACGAGCAGTACTTC

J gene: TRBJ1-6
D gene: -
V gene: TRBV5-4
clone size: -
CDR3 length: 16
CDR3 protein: CASSSQGRARDAPLHF
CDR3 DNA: TGTGCCAGCAGCTCACAGGGACGGGCCAGGGACGCACCCCTCCACTTT

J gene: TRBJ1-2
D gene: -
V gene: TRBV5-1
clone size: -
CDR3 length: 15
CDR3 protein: CASSLEWGSNYGYTF
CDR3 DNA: TGCGCCAGCAGCTTGGAATGGGGGTCTAACTATGGCTACACCTTC

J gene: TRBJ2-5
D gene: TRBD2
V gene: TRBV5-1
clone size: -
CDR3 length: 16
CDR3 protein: CASSLGGGRTGETQYF
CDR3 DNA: TGCGCCAGCAGCTTGGGCGGGGGGCGGACTGGAGAGACCCAGTACTTC

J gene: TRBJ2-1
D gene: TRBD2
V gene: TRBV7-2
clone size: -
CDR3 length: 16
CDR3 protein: CASSTHERESYNEQFF
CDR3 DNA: TGTGCCAGCAGCACCCACGAGCGGGAGAGTTACAATGAGCAGTTCTTC

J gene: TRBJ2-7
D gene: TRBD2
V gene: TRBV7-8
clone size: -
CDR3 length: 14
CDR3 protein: CASSLRLAVHEQYF
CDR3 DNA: TGTGCCAGCAGCTTACGACTAGCGGTGCACGAGCAGTACTTC

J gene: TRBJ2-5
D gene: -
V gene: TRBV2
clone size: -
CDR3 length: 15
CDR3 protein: CASSEASANQETQYF
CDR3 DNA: TGTGCCAGCAGTGAAGCATCGGCTAACCAAGAGACCCAGTACTTC

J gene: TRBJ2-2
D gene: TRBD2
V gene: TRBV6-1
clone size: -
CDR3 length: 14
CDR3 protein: CASLGTSGSGELFF
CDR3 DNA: TGTGCCAGCCTTGGGACTAGCGGGTCCGGGGAGCTGTTTTTT

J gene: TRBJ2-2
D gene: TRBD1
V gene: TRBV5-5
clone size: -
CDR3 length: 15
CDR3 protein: CASSLDTGGTGELFF
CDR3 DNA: TGTGCCAGCAGCTTGGACACAGGGGGAACCGGGGAGCTGTTTTTT

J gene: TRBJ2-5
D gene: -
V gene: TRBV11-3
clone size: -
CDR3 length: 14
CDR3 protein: CASSLETPVGTQYF
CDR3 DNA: TGTGCCAGCAGCTTAGAGACGCCTGTGGGGACCCAGTACTTC

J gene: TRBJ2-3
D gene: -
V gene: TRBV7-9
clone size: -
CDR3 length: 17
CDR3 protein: CASSLAYWEAFTDTQYF
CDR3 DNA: TGTGCCAGCAGCTTAGCCTACTGGGAGGCCTTCACAGATACGCAGTATTTT

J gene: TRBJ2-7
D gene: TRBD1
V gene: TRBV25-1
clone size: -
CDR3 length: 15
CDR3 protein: CASSDSRDRGLEQYF
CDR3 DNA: TGTGCCAGCAGTGATTCCCGGGACAGGGGCCTCGAGCAGTACTTC

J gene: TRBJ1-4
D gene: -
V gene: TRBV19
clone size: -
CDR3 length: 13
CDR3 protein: CASSIGREDQLFF
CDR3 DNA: TGTGCCAGTAGTATAGGGCGGGAGGACCAGCTGTTTTTT

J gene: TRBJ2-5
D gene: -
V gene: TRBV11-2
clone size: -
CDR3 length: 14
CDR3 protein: CASSLGYGPREQYF
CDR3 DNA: TGTGCCAGCAGCTTAGGGTACGGCCCTCGGGAGCAGTACTTC

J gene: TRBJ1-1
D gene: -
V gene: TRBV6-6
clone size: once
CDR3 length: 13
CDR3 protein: CASSYWWGVAAFF
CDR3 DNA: TGTGCCAGCAGTTACTGGTGGGGGGTCGCAGCTTTCTTT

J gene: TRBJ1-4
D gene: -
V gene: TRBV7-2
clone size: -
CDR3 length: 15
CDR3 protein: CASSADGDRLKKLFF
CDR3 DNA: TGTGCCAGCAGCGCCGACGGGGATAGACTGAAAAAACTGTTTTTT

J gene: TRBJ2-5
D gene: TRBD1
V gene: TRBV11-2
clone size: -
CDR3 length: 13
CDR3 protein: CASSTQDRETQYF
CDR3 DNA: TGTGCCAGCAGCACCCAGGACAGGGAGACCCAGTACTTC

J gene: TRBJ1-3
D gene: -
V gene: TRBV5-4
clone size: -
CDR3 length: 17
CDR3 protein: CASSFHSFANSGNTIYF
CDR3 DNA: TGTGCCAGCAGCTTTCACAGTTTCGCCAACTCTGGAAACACCATATATTTT

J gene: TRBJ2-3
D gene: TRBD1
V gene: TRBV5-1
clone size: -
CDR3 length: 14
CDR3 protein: CASSFGQGRDTQYF
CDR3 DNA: TGCGCCAGCAGCTTCGGACAGGGCCGAGATACGCAGTATTTT

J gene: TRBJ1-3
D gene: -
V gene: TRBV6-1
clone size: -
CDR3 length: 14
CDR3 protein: CASSDGTPGNTIYF
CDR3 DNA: TGTGCCAGCAGCGACGGGACACCAGGAAACACCATATATTTT

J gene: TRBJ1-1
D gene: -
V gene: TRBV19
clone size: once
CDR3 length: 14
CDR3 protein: CASSIRAGSTEAFF
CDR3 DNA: TGTGCCAGTAGTATTCGGGCAGGTAGCACTGAAGCTTTCTTT

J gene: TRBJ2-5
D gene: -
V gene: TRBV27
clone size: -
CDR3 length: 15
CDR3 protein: CASRLATGPQETQYF
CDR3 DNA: TGTGCCAGCAGATTGGCCACAGGGCCCCAAGAGACCCAGTACTTC

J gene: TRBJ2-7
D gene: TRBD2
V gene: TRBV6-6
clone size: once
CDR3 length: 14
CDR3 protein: CASLPSAGVREQYF
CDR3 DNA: TGTGCCAGCCTGCCCTCGGCGGGAGTAAGGGAGCAGTACTTC

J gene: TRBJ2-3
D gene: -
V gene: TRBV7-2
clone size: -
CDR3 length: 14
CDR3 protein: CASSPNRDQYTQYF
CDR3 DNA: TGTGCCAGCAGCCCCAACCGGGATCAATATACGCAGTATTTT

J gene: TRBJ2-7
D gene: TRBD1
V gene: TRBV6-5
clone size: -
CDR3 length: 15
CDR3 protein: CASSAPGQGNYEQYF
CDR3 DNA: TGTGCCAGCAGTGCTCCGGGACAGGGGAACTACGAGCAGTACTTC

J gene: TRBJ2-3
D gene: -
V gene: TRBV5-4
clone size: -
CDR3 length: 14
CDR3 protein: CASSLTQGTDTQYF
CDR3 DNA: TGTGCCAGCAGCTTGACTCAGGGGACAGATACGCAGTATTTT

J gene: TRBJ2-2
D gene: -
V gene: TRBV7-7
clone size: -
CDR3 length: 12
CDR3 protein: CASSFVSGELFF
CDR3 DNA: TGTGCCAGCAGCTTTGTTTCCGGGGAGCTGTTTTTT

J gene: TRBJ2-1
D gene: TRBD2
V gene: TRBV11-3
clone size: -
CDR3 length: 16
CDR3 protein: CASSGGTSGSGNEQFF
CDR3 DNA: TGTGCCAGCAGCGGCGGGACTAGCGGGAGCGGCAATGAGCAGTTCTTC

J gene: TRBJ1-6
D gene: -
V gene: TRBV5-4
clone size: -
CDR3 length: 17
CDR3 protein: CASSLYRGGAYNSPLHF
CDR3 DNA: TGTGCCAGCAGCCTCTACCGCGGGGGGGCGTATAATTCACCCCTCCACTTT

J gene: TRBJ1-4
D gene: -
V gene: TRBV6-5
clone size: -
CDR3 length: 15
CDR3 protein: CASRPRALNGEKLFF
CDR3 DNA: TGTGCCAGCAGGCCCCGGGCTCTAAATGGGGAAAAACTGTTTTTT

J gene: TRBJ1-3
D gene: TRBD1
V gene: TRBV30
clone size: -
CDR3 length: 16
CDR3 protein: CAWIGWDRGVGNTIYF
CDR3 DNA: TGTGCCTGGATTGGGTGGGACAGGGGCGTTGGAAACACCATATATTTT

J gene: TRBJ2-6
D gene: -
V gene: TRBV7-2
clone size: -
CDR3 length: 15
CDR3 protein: CASSFMHSGANVLTF
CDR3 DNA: TGTGCCAGCAGCTTTATGCACTCTGGGGCCAACGTCCTGACTTTC

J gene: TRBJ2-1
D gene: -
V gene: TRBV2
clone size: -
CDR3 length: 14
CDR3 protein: CASTLQGSYNEQFF
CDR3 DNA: TGTGCCAGCACCCTTCAGGGGTCCTACAATGAGCAGTTCTTC

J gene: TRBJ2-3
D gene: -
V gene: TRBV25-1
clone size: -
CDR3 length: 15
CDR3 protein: CASSDTVAGAHTQYF
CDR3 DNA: TGTGCCAGCAGTGATACGGTTGCCGGGGCACATACGCAGTATTTT

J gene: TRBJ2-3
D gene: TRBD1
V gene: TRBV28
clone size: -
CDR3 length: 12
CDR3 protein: CASSLRQGRQYF
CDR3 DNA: TGTGCCAGCAGTTTACGACAGGGTAGGCAGTATTTT

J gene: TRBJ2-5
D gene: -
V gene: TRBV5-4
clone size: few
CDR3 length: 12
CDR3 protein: CASSSSQETQYF
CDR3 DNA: TGTGCCAGCAGCTCTTCCCAAGAGACCCAGTACTTC

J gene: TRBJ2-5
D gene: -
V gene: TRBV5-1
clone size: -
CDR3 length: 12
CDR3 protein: CASTMDQETQYF
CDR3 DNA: TGCGCCAGCACCATGGACCAAGAGACCCAGTACTTC